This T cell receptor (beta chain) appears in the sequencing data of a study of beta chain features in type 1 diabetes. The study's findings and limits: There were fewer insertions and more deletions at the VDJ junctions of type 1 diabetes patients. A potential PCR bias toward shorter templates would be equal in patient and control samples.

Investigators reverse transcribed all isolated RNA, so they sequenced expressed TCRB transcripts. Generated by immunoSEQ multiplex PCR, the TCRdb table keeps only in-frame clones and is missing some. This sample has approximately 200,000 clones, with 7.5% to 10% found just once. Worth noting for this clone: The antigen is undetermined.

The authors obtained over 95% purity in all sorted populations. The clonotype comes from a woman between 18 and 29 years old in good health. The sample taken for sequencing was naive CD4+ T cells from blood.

CDR3 amino acids: CASSLYRGEQYF. The CDR3 nucleotides read TGTGCCAGCAGCTTGTACAGGGGCGAGCAGTACTTC. The chain employs TRBV5-6 and TRBJ2-5; 7 nucleotides line up with TRBD1. The end of the DNA fits TRBJ2-7 better, so the J call may be wrong. The CDR3 runs 12 residues. CDR1 SGHDT and CDR2 YYEEEE come from the germline V gene.